Below, 21 T cell receptor beta chains from the same sample are listed, as sequenced in a study of PD-1 blockade in classical Hodgkin lymphoma. Every one of the patients relapsed after autologous stem cell transplantation (brentuximab vedotin exposure was variable). Libraries were prepared by immunoSEQ multiplex PCR; TCRdb keeps only in-frame clonotypes and omits some of them. This table has roughly 13,000 clones, 65% to 85% appearing once. The material sequenced was peripheral blood mononuclear cells (PBMCs), taken at baseline. The source of these receptors is a human donor with classical Hodgkin lymphoma.

The chain links TRBV7-9 to TRBJ1-1; D is unresolved. CDR1 is SEHNR and CDR2 is FQNEAQ in the germline V gene (reference sequence). Trimming stripped 5 bases from V and 7 bases from J, with 11 bases between. The CDR3 has 12 amino acids. The CDR3 sequence is CASSQPIFEAFF. The CDR3 DNA reads as TGTGCCAGCAGCCAACCTATCTTTGAAGCTTTCTTT. Full variable domain (rest looked up from reference TRBV7-9 and TRBJ1-1): DTGVSQNPRHKITKRGQNVTFRCDPISEHNRLYWYRQTLGQGPEFLTYFQNEAQLEKSRLLSDRFSAERPKGSFSTLEIQRTEQGDSAMYLCASSQPIFEAFFGQGTRLTVV.

The V and J genes are TRBV5-1 and TRBJ1-2, with 7 positions matching TRBD1. The CDR3 is 18 amino acids. The V gene's germline CDR1 is SGHRS and CDR2 YFSETQ. The J segment lost 6 bases and the V segment lost 4 bases, leaving 21 bases of the junction unmatched. The CDR3 loop is CASSHGGTAGPVLDGYTF. Written as DNA, the CDR3 is TGCGCCAGCAGCCACGGAGGGACAGCTGGCCCAGTGTTAGATGGCTACACCTTC.

The chain is built from TRBV14 and TRBJ2-5; D not certain. Trimming removed 1 base from V and 2 bases from J, with 2 bases in between. Germline CDR1 SGHDN, CDR2 FVKESK. The CDR3 is 12 amino acids. The CDR3 sequence: CASSQGQETQYF. DNA for the CDR3: TGTGCCAGCAGCCAAGGGCAAGAGACCCAGTACTTC.

This chain uses TRBV7-9 with TRBJ2-6; no clear D gene. The CDR3 length is 13 residues. V was clipped by 4 bases and J by 2 bases, with 3 bases between them. Germline V gene data show CDR1 as SEHNR and CDR2 as FQNEAQ (reference sequence). CDR3 nucleotides: TGTGCCAGCAGCTCCCCTGGGGCCAACGTCCTGACTTTC. Translating gives CASSSPGANVLTF.

The CDR3 region is CASSIATVMNTEAFF. Written as DNA, the CDR3 is TGTGCCAGTAGTATTGCGACCGTCATGAACACTGAAGCTTTCTTT. V is TRBV19 and J is TRBJ1-1, with D hard to call. The CDR3 sequence is 15 residues long. V gave up 3 bases and J gave up 0 bases, with 11 bases separating them. CDR1 and CDR2 from the germline V gene are LNHDA and SQIVND (reference sequence).

The rearrangement links TRBV5-5 to TRBJ1-5; D possibly corresponds to TRBD1 (5 bases). The CDR3 extends over 16 amino acids. Trimming shortened V by 4 bases and J by 0 bases, and 14 bases separated the two germline ends. Per germline, CDR1 SGHKS and CDR2 YYEKEE (reference sequence). CDR3 nucleotide sequence: TGTGCCAGCAGCCCGAAAGGGGAGGGTAGCAATCAGCCCCAGCATTTT. Amino acids: CASSPKGEGSNQPQHF.

The genes are TRBV11-3 and TRBJ2-5; TRBD2 aligns across 7 bases. The CDR3 covers 14 residues. V gave up 5 bases and J gave up 1 base; unmatched junction bases: 4. Germline lookup yields CDR1 SGHNT and CDR2 YENEEA. CDR3 DNA sequence: TGTGCCAGCAGCCCGGGGAGGGTCCAAGAGACCCAGTACTTC. Amino acid sequence: CASSPGRVQETQYF.

The chain recombines TRBV6-5 with TRBJ1-1, with D unresolved. Trimming removed 7 bases from V and 0 bases from J, with 12 bases in between. Germline-derived CDR1 and CDR2 are MNHEY and SVGAGI. This CDR3 region has 14 residues. In nucleotides, the CDR3 is TGTGCCAGCACCGCAGGTGATATGAACACTGAAGCTTTCTTT. Translated: CASTAGDMNTEAFF.

The chain joins TRBV5-1 to TRBJ2-7; TRBD1 aligns across 7 bases. V was clipped by 3 bases and J by 2 bases; unmatched bases: 11. CDR1 is SGHRS, CDR2 YFSETQ, per germline. The CDR3 runs to 16 residues. The CDR3 DNA is TGCGCCAGCAGCTCGGTAACCGGGACAGCGGCCTACGAGCAGTACTTC. Translated, it gives CASSSVTGTAAYEQYF.

The rearrangement links TRBV4-2 to TRBJ2-2, with D hard to call. CDR3 length: 13 amino acids. The V and J ends lost 3 bases and 5 bases respectively, with 7 bases between them. Germline lookup yields CDR1 LGHNA and CDR2 YNFKEQ. Here the CDR3 reads CASSQLKTGELFF. The CDR3 DNA reads as TGTGCCAGCAGCCAGCTAAAGACCGGGGAGCTGTTTTTT.

The chain uses TRBV7-6 and TRBJ1-2; D is unclear. CDR1 is SGHVS, CDR2 FNYEAQ, per germline. The V end was cut by 5 bases, the J end by 3 bases, with 13 bases between. The CDR3 has 14 amino acids. CDR3 protein: CASSPRETHYGYTF. The DNA for the CDR3 is TGTGCCAGCAGCCCTAGGGAGACCCACTATGGCTACACCTTC.

The chain uses TRBV11-2 and TRBJ1-2, with 8 bases matching TRBD1. The J segment lost 8 bases and the V segment lost 4 bases, leaving 6 bases of the junction unmatched. CDR3 size: 13 residues. Germline V CDR1 and CDR2: SGHAT, FQNNGV. The CDR3 nucleotides are TGTGCCAGCAGCTCTGGACAGGGTAGGGGCTACACCTTC. It codes for CASSSGQGRGYTF.

The chain combines TRBV5-1 with TRBJ1-1; D is undetermined. The germline gives CDR1 SGHRS, CDR2 YFSETQ. Trimming took off 2 bases at V and 1 base at J, with 6 bases between the two ends. The length of the CDR3 is 13 residues. As DNA, the CDR3 is TGCGCCAGCAGCTTTGGGCAGAACACTGAAGCTTTCTTT. Protein sequence: CASSFGQNTEAFF.

The chain combines TRBV18 with TRBJ2-7, with D unresolved. Deletions cut 2 bases from V and 1 base from J, with 9 bases between. This CDR3 region has 14 residues. Germline lookup yields CDR1 KGHSH and CDR2 LQKENI. CDR3 sequence (DNA): TGTGCCAGCTCACCATTCGTTGCATCCTACGAGCAGTACTTC. Encoded protein: CASSPFVASYEQYF.

This clone has just one count. V is TRBV30 and J is TRBJ1-6, with D possibly TRBD1 on 5 matching bases. CDR1 is GTSNPN, CDR2 SVGIG, per germline (reference sequence). The CDR3 spans 13 residues. Trimming shortened V by 4 bases and J by 10 bases, and 14 bases separated the two germline ends. CDR3 sequence reads: CAWTPGIYSPLHF. The CDR3 nucleotides read TGTGCCTGGACCCCAGGGATTTACTCACCCCTCCACTTT. The entire variable domain, with the rest obtained from reference TRBV30 and TRBJ1-6, is as follows: SQTIHQWPATLVQPVGSPLSLECTVEGTSNPNLYWYRQAAGRGLQLLFYSVGIGQISSEVPQNLSASRPQDRQFILSSKKLLLSDSGFYLCAWTPGIYSPLHFGNGTRLTVT.

This clone was seen only a few times. This rearrangement joins TRBV9 to TRBJ1-4; 8 bases agree with TRBD1. CDR1 SGDLS and CDR2 YYNGEE come from the germline V gene. Losses at the gene ends were 4 bases for V and 10 bases for J; bases not matched to a gene: 9. The CDR3 totals 14 residues. CDR3 residues: CASSPRTGSGKLFF. CDR3 DNA sequence: TGTGCCAGCAGCCCTCGGACAGGGAGTGGAAAACTGTTTTTT. The full variable domain, completed using reference TRBV9 and TRBJ1-4, is DSGVTQTPKHLITATGQRVTLRCSPRSGDLSVYWYQQSLDQGLQFLIQYYNGEERAKGNILERFSAQQFPDLHSELNLSSLELGDSALYFCASSPRTGSGKLFFGSGTQLSVL.

The J gene is TRBJ2-7, the V gene TRBV11-2; a weak D match, TRBD1 (6 bases). CDR1 SGHAT and CDR2 FQNNGV come from the germline V gene. With 0 bases removed from V and 5 bases from J, the gap between germline ends came to 8 bases. The CDR3 loop spans 13 amino acids. The CDR3 region has the DNA TGTGCCAGCAGCTTAGACCCAGGGGACGAGCAGTACGTC. The encoded protein is CASSLDPGDEQYV.

This rearrangement joins TRBV5-1 to TRBJ2-3, with D tentatively TRBD2 (6 bases). CDR1 is SGHRS, CDR2 YFSETQ, per germline. The germline V and J ends were trimmed by 0 bases and 0 bases, with 8 bases remaining between them. There are 15 residues in the CDR3. This CDR3 reads CASSLVGGSTDTQYF. In DNA form, the CDR3 reads TGCGCCAGCAGCTTGGTCGGGGGTAGCACAGATACGCAGTATTTT.

This chain connects TRBV5-6 to TRBJ2-7, with D possibly TRBD1 on 6 matching bases. Trimming cost V 0 bases and J 7 bases, with 8 bases left between them. CDR3 size: 12 residues. The germline V gene has CDR1 SGHDT and CDR2 YYEEEE. The CDR3 loop reads CASSLGGREQYV. The CDR3 DNA reads TGTGCCAGCAGCTTGGGGGGGCGGGAGCAGTACGTC.

V and J are TRBV2 and TRBJ2-2; D gene uncertain. From germline, CDR1 is SNHLY and CDR2 FYNNEI. This CDR3 contains 15 residues. Between the trimmed V and J ends, which lost 0 bases and 5 bases, there was a span of 10 bases. The CDR3 is CASSEAPRWTGELFF. CDR3 DNA sequence: TGTGCCAGCAGTGAAGCTCCTAGATGGACCGGGGAGCTGTTTTTT. Full variable domain (missing parts from reference TRBV2 and TRBJ2-2): EPEVTQTPSHQVTQMGQEVILRCVPISNHLYFYWYRQILGQKVEFLVSFYNNEISEKSEIFDDQFSVERPDGSNFTLKIRSTKLEDSAMYFCASSEAPRWTGELFFGEGSRLTVL.

Only a few counts were recorded for this clone. V and J are TRBV30 and TRBJ1-2; D is uncertain. Trimming took 3 bases from V and 4 from J, leaving 15 bases between them. This CDR3 has 14 amino acids. The germline gives CDR1 GTSNPN, CDR2 SVGIG (reference sequence). The CDR3 protein is CAWSPQFAGYGYTF. CDR3 nucleotides: TGTGCCTGGAGCCCACAGTTTGCAGGCTATGGCTACACCTTC. Full variable domain (outside the CDR3, taken from reference TRBV30 and TRBJ1-2): SQTIHQWPATLVQPVGSPLSLECTVEGTSNPNLYWYRQAAGRGLQLLFYSVGIGQISSEVPQNLSASRPQDRQFILSSKKLLLSDSGFYLCAWSPQFAGYGYTFGSGTRLTVV.